This TCR beta chain originates from a study of T-cell reconstitution after alpha-beta-depleted transplantation in children. The TCRbeta library was prepared with unique molecular identifiers. TCRdb itself ran the PCR reads through MiXCR, one entry per CDR3 protein. The data hold 500,000 to 600,000 distinct CDR3 sequences, with 15% to 20% observed a single time. V lost 2 bases and J 5 bases, leaving 13 bases between the germline ends. The CDR3 runs 15 residues. V usage is TRBV12-3 or TRBV12-4 and J usage is TRBJ2-1; tentative D call: TRBD2 (6 bases). Sample: PBMCs from the stem cell graft donor, taken from the stem cell graft. This TCR came from a human donor who donated a stem cell graft to a child with acute lymphoblastic leukemia. The CDR3 sequence: CASSLSPSANNEQFF. The CDR3 DNA reads TGTGCCAGCAGTTTAAGTCCTAGCGCGAACAATGAGCAGTTCTTC.